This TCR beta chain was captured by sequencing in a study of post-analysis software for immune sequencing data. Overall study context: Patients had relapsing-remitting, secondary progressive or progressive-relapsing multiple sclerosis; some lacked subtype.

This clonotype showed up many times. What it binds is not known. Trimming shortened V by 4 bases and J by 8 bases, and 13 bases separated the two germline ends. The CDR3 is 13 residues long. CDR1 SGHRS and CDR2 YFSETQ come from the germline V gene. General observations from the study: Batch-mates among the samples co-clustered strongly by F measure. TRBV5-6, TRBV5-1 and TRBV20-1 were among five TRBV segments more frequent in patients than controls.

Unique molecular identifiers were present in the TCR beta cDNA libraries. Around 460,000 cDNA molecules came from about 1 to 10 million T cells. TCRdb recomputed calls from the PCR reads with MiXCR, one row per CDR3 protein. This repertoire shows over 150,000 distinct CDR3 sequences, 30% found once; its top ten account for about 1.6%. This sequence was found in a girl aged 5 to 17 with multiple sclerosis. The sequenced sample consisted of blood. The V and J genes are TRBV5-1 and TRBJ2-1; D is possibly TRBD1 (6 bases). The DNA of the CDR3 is TGCGCCAGCAGCCCTCAGGGGAGCGATGAGCAGTTCTTC. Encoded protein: CASSPQGSDEQFF.